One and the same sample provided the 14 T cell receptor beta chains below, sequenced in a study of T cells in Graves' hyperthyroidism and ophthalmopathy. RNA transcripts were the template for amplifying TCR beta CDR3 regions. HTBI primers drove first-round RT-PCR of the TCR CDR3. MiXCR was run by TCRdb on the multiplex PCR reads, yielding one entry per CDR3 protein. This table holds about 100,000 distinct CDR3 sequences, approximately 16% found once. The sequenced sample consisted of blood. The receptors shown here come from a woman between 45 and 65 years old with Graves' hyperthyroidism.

The CDR3 region has the DNA TGTGCTAGTGGTTTGGTGGGGACTAGCGGGGGTGACTACAATGAGCAGTTCTTC. Translated: CASGLVGTSGGDYNEQFF. V gene TRBV12-5 combines with J gene TRBJ2-1; 14 nucleotides line up with TRBD2. The CDR3 length is 18 residues. Trimming took 0 bases from V and 3 from J; bases not matched to a gene: 4. Looked up from germline, CDR1 is LGHNT and CDR2 is FRNRAP.

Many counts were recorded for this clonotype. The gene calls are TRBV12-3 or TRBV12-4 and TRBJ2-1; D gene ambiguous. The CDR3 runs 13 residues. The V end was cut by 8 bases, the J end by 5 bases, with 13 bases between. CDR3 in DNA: TGTGCCAGCGCTTCTGGGTTAGACAATGAGCAGTTCTTC. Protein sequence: CASASGLDNEQFF.

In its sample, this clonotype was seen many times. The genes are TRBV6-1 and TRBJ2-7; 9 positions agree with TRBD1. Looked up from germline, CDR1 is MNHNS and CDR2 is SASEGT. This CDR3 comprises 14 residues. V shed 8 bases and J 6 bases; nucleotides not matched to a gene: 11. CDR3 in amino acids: CASGLGTGPAEQYF. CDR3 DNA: TGTGCCAGCGGTTTGGGGACAGGGCCGGCCGAGCAGTACTTC.

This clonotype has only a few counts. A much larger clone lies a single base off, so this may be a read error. CDR3 in DNA: TGTGCCAGCACCGACGAAGCGGGGACCTACGAGCAGTACTTC. Residues: CASTDEAGTYEQYF. V and J are TRBV6-1 and TRBJ2-7, with TRBD2 matching 7 bases. Unmatched junction bases numbered 8, after V lost 7 bases and J lost 2 bases. Germline assignment: CDR1 MNHNS and CDR2 SASEGT. The CDR3 contains 14 residues.

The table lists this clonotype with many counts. The CDR3 nucleotides read TGTGCCAGCACCTGGACAGGGGGTAACACTGAAGCTTTCTTT. Translated, it gives CASTWTGGNTEAFF. J is TRBJ1-1 and V is TRBV6-1; TRBD1 matches at 10 bases. Germline V gene lookup returns CDR1 MNHNS and CDR2 SASEGT. The CDR3 extends over 14 amino acids. V lost 7 bases and J lost 2; bases outside the gene matches: 4.

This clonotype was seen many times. DNA for the CDR3: TGTGCCAGCAGCTTAGTACTAGCGGGACCGAATGAGCAGTTCTTC. As protein: CASSLVLAGPNEQFF. This chain joins TRBV7-2 and TRBJ2-1, with TRBD2 matching 10 bases. V was clipped by 1 base and J by 7 bases; unmatched bases: 4. CDR3 length: 15 amino acids. Looked up from germline, CDR1 is SGHTA and CDR2 is FQGNSA.

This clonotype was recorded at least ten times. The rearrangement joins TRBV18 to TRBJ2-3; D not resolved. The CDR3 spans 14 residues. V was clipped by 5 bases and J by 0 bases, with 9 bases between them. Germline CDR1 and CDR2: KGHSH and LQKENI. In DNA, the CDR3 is TGTGCCAGCTCAGGCTTGATAAGCACAGATACGCAGTATTTT. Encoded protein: CASSGLISTDTQYF.

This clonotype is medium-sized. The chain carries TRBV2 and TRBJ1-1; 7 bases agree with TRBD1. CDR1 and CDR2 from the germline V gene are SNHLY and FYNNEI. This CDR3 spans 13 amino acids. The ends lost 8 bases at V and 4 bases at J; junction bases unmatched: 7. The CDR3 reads CASEGAQTTEAFF. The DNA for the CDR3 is TGTGCCAGCGAGGGGGCACAAACCACTGAAGCTTTCTTT. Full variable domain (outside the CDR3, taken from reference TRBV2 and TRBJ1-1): EPEVTQTPSHQVTQMGQEVILRCVPISNHLYFYWYRQILGQKVEFLVSFYNNEISEKSEIFDDQFSVERPDGSNFTLKIRSTKLEDSAMYFCASEGAQTTEAFFGQGTRLTVV.

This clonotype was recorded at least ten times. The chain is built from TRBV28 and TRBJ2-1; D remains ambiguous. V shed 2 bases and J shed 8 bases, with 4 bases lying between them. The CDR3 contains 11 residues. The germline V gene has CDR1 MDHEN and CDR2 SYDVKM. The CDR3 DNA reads TGTGCCAGCAGTTTAACCCATGAGCAGTTCTTC. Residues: CASSLTHEQFF.

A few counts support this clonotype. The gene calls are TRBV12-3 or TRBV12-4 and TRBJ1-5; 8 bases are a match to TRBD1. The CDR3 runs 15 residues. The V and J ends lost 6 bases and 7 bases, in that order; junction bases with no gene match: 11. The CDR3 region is CASRPTGGGSQPQHF. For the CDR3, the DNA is TGTGCCAGCAGGCCTACAGGGGGGGGGAGCCAGCCCCAGCATTTT.

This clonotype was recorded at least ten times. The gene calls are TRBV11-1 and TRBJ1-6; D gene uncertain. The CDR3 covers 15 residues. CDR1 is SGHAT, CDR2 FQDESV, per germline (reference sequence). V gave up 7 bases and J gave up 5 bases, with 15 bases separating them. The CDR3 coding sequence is TGTGCCAGCACCGCGGACCCAGACGATAATTCACCCCTCCACTTT. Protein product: CASTADPDDNSPLHF. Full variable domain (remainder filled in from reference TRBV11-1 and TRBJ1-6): EAEVAQSPRYKITEKSQAVAFWCDPISGHATLYWYRQILGQGPELLVQFQDESVVDDSQLPKDRFSAERLKGVDSTLKIQPAELGDSAMYLCASTADPDDNSPLHFGNGTRLTVT.

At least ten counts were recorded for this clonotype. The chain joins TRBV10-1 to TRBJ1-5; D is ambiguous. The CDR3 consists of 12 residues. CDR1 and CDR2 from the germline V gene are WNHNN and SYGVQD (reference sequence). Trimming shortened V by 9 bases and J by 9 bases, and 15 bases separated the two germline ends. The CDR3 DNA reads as TGCGCCAGAACGTGGGAAGGTACGCCCCAGCATTTT. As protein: CARTWEGTPQHF.

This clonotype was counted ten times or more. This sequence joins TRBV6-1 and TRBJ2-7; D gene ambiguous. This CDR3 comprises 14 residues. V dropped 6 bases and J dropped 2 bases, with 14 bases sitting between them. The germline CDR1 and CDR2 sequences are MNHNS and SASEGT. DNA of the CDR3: TGTGCCAGCAGGCAAAATAGGGCTACCTACGAGCAGTACGTC. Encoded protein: CASRQNRATYEQYV.

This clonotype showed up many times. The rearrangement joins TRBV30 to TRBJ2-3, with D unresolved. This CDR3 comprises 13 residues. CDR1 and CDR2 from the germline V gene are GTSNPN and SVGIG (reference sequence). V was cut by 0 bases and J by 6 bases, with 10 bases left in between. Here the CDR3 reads CAWSVVGADTQYF. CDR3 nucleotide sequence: TGTGCCTGGAGTGTAGTAGGAGCCGATACGCAGTATTTT.